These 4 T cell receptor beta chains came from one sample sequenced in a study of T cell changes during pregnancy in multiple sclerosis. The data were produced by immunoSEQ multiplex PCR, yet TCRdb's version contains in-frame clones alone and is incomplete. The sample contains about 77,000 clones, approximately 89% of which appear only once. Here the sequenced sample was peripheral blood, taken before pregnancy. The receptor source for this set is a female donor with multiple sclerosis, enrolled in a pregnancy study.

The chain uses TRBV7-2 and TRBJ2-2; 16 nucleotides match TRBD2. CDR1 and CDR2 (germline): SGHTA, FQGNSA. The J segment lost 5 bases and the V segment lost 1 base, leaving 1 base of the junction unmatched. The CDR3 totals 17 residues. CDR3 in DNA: TGTGCCAGCAGCTTAGTGGGACTAGCGGGGGGGACCGGGGAGCTGTTTTTT. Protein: CASSLVGLAGGTGELFF.

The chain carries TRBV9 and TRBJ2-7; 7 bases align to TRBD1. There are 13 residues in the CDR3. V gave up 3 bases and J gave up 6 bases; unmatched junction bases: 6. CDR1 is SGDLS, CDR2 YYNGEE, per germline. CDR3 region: CASSATGAGEQYF. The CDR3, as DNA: TGTGCCAGCAGCGCAACAGGGGCGGGCGAGCAGTACTTC.

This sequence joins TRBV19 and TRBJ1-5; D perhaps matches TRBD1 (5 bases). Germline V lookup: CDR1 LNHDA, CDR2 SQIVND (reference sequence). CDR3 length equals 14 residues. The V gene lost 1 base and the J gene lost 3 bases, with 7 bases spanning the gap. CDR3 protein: CASSIGQNNQPQHF. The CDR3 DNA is TGTGCCAGTAGTATAGGACAGAACAATCAGCCCCAGCATTTT. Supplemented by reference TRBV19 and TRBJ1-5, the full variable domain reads DGGITQSPKYLFRKEGQNVTLSCEQNLNHDAMYWYRQDPGQGLRLIYYSQIVNDFQKGDIAEGYSVSREKKESFPLTVTSAQKNPTAFYLCASSIGQNNQPQHFGDGTRLSIL.

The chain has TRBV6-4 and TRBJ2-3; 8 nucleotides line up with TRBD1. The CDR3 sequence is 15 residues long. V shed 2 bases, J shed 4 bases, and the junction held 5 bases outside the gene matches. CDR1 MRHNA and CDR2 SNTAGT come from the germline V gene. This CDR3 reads CASSDTTTGADTQYF. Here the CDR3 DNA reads TGTGCCAGCAGTGACACAACGACAGGGGCAGATACGCAGTATTTT.